The subject of this entry is one TCR beta chain. The antigen remains unidentified. The data were produced by immunoSEQ multiplex PCR, yet TCRdb's version contains in-frame clones alone and is incomplete. The repertoire has tens of thousands of clones, over 75% of them found once; the top ten carry approximately 4.8%. The CDR3 extends over 16 amino acids. CDR1 and CDR2 (germline): LGHNA, YNFKEQ. The J segment lost 4 bases and the V segment lost 0 bases, leaving 6 bases of the junction unmatched. The record originates from a study of immune evolution from preneoplasia to lung adenocarcinoma. Study-wide findings and caveats: Compared with EGFR-mutant or double wild-type lesions, KRAS-mutant nodules were more clonal.

The origin of this receptor is a person aged 55 to 75 with lung adenocarcinoma. The rearrangement uses TRBV4-2 and TRBJ2-7, with 10 positions matching TRBD2. Sequenced material: FFPE invasive lung adenocarcinoma tissue. The CDR3 reads CASSQDYTSGTYEQYF. The CDR3 nucleotides are TGTGCCAGCAGCCAAGATTACACTAGCGGGACGTACGAGCAGTACTTC.